These T cell receptor beta chains were read from a single sample in a study of blood T cell repertoires in COVID-19. The table came from immunoSEQ multiplex PCR; TCRdb's copy has only in-frame clones and leaves some out. The profile shows about 350,000 clones, about nine tenths of them singletons. The sample was peripheral blood. The source of these receptors is a woman aged 45-59 years with COVID-19, enrolled during active disease. The CDR3 runs from the conserved cysteine through the conserved F or W. A D gene is named only where the DNA matches it firmly. Clone size, where shown, is once, few, many, or a class for clones that have expanded.

clone size	D gene	V gene	J gene	CDR3 protein	CDR3 DNA
.	TRBD2	TRBV11-2	TRBJ2-5	CASSLQRGTQYF	TGTGCCAGCAGCTTACAGCGGGGGACCCAGTACTTC
.	TRBD2	TRBV3-1/TRBV3-2	TRBJ2-4	CASALAGGNIQYF	TGTGCCAGCGCTCTAGCGGGGGGAAACATTCAGTACTTC
.	TRBD2	TRBV19	TRBJ2-7	CASSMTSDSYEQYF	TGTGCCAGTAGTATGACTAGCGACTCCTACGAGCAGTACTTC
.	.	TRBV14	TRBJ1-1	CASSQKTGGADTEAFF	TGTGCCAGCAGCCAAAAAACCGGCGGGGCGGACACTGAAGCTTTCTTT
.	.	TRBV11-3	TRBJ1-1	CASHRDTGEAFF	TGTGCCAGCCACCGGGACACGGGTGAAGCTTTCTTT
.	TRBD1	TRBV6-5	TRBJ1-5	CASTKGQGGQPQHF	TGTGCCAGCACCAAGGGACAGGGGGGACAGCCCCAGCATTTT
.	.	TRBV3-1/TRBV3-2	TRBJ2-2	CASSGGPSTGELFF	TGTGCCAGCAGCGGGGGCCCCAGCACCGGGGAGCTGTTTTTT
.	TRBD2	TRBV6-2/TRBV6-3	TRBJ2-1	CASSLWVAGEYNEQFF	TGTGCCAGCAGTCTCTGGGTAGCGGGAGAATACAATGAGCAGTTCTTC
.	TRBD1	TRBV30	TRBJ1-1	CAWRQGVNTEAFF	TGTGCCTGGAGGCAGGGGGTGAACACTGAAGCTTTCTTT
.	TRBD2	TRBV24-1	TRBJ2-1	CATSLGREVNNEQFF	TGTGCCACTAGCCTAGGGCGGGAGGTCAACAATGAGCAGTTCTTC
.	.	TRBV2	TRBJ2-2	CASSEGTVDPGELFF	TGTGCCAGCAGTGAAGGGACAGTTGATCCCGGGGAGCTGTTTTTT
.	TRBD1	TRBV5-4	TRBJ1-1	CASSPSGTGGSEAFF	TGTGCCAGCAGCCCCTCCGGGACAGGGGGCTCGGAAGCTTTCTTT
.	TRBD1	TRBV7-2	TRBJ1-1	CASSLTGGGMNTEAFF	TGTGCCAGCAGCCTAACAGGGGGCGGGATGAACACTGAAGCTTTCTTT
.	.	TRBV7-9	TRBJ1-2	CASSLGERTAINYGYTF	TGTGCCAGCAGCTTAGGGGAGAGGACAGCGATTAACTATGGCTACACCTTC
.	.	TRBV28	TRBJ2-3	CASSFSTGSATDTQYF	TGTGCCAGCAGTTTCTCTACAGGGAGCGCCACAGATACGCAGTATTTT
.	.	TRBV7-2	TRBJ1-3	CASSPRRGGPWSGNTIYF	TGTGCCAGCAGCCCCCGCCGGGGGGGGCCGTGGTCTGGAAACACCATATATTTT
.	TRBD1	TRBV5-1	TRBJ2-3	CASSSWTGTLQRSLPDTQYF	TGCGCCAGCAGCTCCTGGACAGGGACCCTTCAGAGGTCATTGCCGGATACGCAGTATTTT
.	TRBD1	TRBV5-4	TRBJ2-1	CASSGQGAFGEQFF	TGTGCCAGCAGCGGACAGGGGGCATTTGGTGAGCAGTTCTTC
.	.	TRBV5-1	TRBJ1-6	CASSLAYSYNSPLHF	TGCGCCAGCAGCTTGGCCTACTCCTATAATTCACCCCTCCACTTT
.	TRBD2	TRBV3-1/TRBV3-2	TRBJ2-1	CASSRTSNEQFF	TGTGCCAGCAGTAGGACTAGCAATGAGCAGTTCTTC
once	TRBD1	TRBV6-5	TRBJ1-6	CASKPAGGSAPLHF	TGTGCCAGCAAGCCCGCAGGGGGCTCGGCACCCCTCCACTTT